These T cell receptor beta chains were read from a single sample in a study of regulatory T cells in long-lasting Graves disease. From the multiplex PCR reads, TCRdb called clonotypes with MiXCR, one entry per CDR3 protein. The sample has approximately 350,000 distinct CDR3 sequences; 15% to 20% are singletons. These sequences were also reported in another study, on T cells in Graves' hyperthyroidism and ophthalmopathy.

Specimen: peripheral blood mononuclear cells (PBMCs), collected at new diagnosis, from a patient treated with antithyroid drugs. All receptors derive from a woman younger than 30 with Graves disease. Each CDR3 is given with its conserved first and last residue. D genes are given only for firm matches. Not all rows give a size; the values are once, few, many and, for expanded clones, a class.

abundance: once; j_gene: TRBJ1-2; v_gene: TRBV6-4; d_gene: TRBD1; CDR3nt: TGTGCCAGCAGTCCGGACAGGGAATCGAGTGGCTACACCTTC; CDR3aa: CASSPDRESSGYTF
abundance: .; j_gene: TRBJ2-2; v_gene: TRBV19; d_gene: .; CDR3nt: TGTGCCAGTACCCACGCCGCGAACACCGGGGAGCTGTTTTTT; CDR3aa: CASTHAANTGELFF
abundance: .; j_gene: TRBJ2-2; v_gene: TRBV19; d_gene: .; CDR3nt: TGTGCCAGTAGTATAACCGGTTACACCGGGGAGCTGTTTTTT; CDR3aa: CASSITGYTGELFF
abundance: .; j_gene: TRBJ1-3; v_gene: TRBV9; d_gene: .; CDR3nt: TGTGCCAGCAGCGTAGTGGGGGTCCCTGGAAACACCATATATTTT; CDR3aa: CASSVVGVPGNTIYF
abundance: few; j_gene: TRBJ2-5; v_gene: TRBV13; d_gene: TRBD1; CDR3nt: TGTGCCAGCAGCTTATCCAACAGGGGAACGGGAGAGACCCAGTACTTC; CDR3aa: CASSLSNRGTGETQYF
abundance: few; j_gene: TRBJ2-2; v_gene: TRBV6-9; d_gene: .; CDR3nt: TGTGCCAGCAGTTACGGGAGACCGAACACCGGGGAGCTGCTTTTT; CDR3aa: CASSYGRPNTGELLF
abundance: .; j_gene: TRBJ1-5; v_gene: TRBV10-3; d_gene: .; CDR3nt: TGTGCCATCAATGCTGAGTTCAATCAGCCCCAGCATTTT; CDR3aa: CAINAEFNQPQHF
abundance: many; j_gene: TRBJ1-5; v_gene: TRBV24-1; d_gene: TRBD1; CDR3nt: TGTGCCACCAGTGATGCCACAGGGGTTTGGAGCAATCAGCCCCAGCATTTT; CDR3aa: CATSDATGVWSNQPQHF
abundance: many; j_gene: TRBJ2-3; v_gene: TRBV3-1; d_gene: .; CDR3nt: TGTGCCAGCAGCCAACCCTTACTCTCAGCAGATACGCAGTATTTT; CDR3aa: CASSQPLLSADTQYF
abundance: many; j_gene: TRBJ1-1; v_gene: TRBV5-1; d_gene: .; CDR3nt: TGCGCCAGCAGCTTAATCGGCAGTAACACTGAAGCTTTCTTT; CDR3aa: CASSLIGSNTEAFF
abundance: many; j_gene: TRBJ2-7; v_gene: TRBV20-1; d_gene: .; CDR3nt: TGCAGTGCTAGAGACGAAAGAGGGGGAGCCTCCTACGAGCAGTACTTC; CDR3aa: CSARDERGGASYEQYF
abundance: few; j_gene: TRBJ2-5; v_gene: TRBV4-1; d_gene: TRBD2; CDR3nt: TGCGCCAGCAGCCAAACGGGACTAGGGGGGGAGACCCAGTACTTC; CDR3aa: CASSQTGLGGETQYF
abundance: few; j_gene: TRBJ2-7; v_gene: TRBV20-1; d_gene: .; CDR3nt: TGCAGTGCTAGGTCAGGGAGCGAGCAGTACTTC; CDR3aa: CSARSGSEQYF
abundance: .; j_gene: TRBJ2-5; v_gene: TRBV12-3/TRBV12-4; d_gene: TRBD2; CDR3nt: TGTGCCAGCAGTTTGGAGACTAGCGGGGTGAAGACCCAGTACTTC; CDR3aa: CASSLETSGVKTQYF
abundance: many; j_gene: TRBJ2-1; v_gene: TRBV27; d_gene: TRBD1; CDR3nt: TGTGCCACCTCAACAGGGGTAGGCAATGAGCAGTTCTTC; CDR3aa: CATSTGVGNEQFF
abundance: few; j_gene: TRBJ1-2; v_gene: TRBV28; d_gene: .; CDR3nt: TGTGCCAGCAGTCTCCATAGGGGTCCTTATGGCTACACCTTC; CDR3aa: CASSLHRGPYGYTF